The rows below give T cell receptor beta chains drawn from one sample of a study of OX40 agonist ivuxolimab in advanced cancers. Assay used: immunoSEQ multiplex PCR; TCRdb lists only in-frame clones, some missing. The sample has about 79,000 clones, under 85% seen once. Specimen: CD4+ or CD8+ T cells sorted from blood, collected in a trial of the OX40 agonist ivuxolimab. All receptors derive from an adult with an advanced solid tumor such as melanoma, head and neck, liver or kidney cancer. CDR3s include the opening cysteine and the closing phenylalanine or tryptophan. The order of the fields is D gene, J gene, V gene, clone size, CDR3 DNA, CDR3 protein. D genes are given only for firm matches. A row's size may be missing; if present it is once, few, many or a size class.

>NA|TRBJ1-5|TRBV28|once
TGTGCCAGCAGTTTGGCCGGGGTTCACAATCAGCCCCAGCATTTT
CASSLAGVHNQPQHF
>NA|TRBJ2-3|TRBV27|NA
TGTGCCAGCAGTTTAGCAGCAACTATCACAGATACGCAGTATTTT
CASSLAATITDTQYF
>NA|TRBJ1-5|TRBV6-1|NA
TGTGCCAGCAGTGAAGACATGGGAGCGCGGGATCAGCCCCAGCATTTT
CASSEDMGARDQPQHF
>NA|TRBJ2-6|TRBV6-1|NA
TGTGCCAGCAGGCGACACTTCTCTGGGGCCAACGTCCTGACTTTC
CASRRHFSGANVLTF
>NA|TRBJ2-3|TRBV15|NA
TGTGCCACCAGCAGAGCCCGCACAGATACGCAGTATTTT
CATSRARTDTQYF
>TRBD2|TRBJ2-2|TRBV27|NA
TGTGCCAGCAGTTCCTATACCGGGACTAGCGCGGGGCTGTTTTTT
CASSSYTGTSAGLFF
>NA|TRBJ1-6|TRBV6-5|NA
TGTGCCAGCAGGCGGGGGTTGGATTCACCCCTCCACTTT
CASRRGLDSPLHF
>TRBD2|TRBJ2-5|TRBV7-9|NA
TGTGCCAGCTCGTCGAGCGGGAGGGGGGAAGAGACCCAGTACTTC
CASSSSGRGEETQYF
>TRBD1|TRBJ2-5|TRBV10-3|NA
TGTGCCATCAGTGAGCTAGGGGGCGGCGAGACCCAGTACTTC
CAISELGGGETQYF
>NA|TRBJ2-7|TRBV15|NA
TGTGCCACCAGCAGAGAGATGGCAGGGATGCCCTACGAGCAGTACTTC
CATSREMAGMPYEQYF
>TRBD1|TRBJ1-1|TRBV20-1|NA
TGCAGTGCGAACAGGGGGCTGGCTTTCTTT
CSANRGLAFF
>NA|TRBJ2-2|TRBV23-1|NA
TGCGCCAGCAGTCAGAAACGGACCGGGGAGCTGTTTTTT
CASSQKRTGELFF
>NA|TRBJ1-2|TRBV28|NA
TGTGCCAGCAGCCCGACAGACCGAAACGTCTATGGCTACACCTTC
CASSPTDRNVYGYTF
>TRBD1|TRBJ2-7|TRBV28|once
TGTGCCAGCAGTAGACAGGGGGACTACGAGCAGTACTTC
CASSRQGDYEQYF
>TRBD2|TRBJ2-4|TRBV30|few
TGTGCCTGGAGCGACCCTAGCGGGAGAGGGTGGAACATTCAGTACTTC
CAWSDPSGRGWNIQYF
>TRBD1|TRBJ1-6|TRBV6-6|NA
TGTGCCAGCAGTTACTCGGGACAGGGAGGTCCACCCCTCCACTTT
CASSYSGQGGPPLHF
>NA|TRBJ2-7|TRBV7-9|NA
TGTGCCAGCATCGGGTCCCCAGCGGACTCCTACGAGCAGTACTTC
CASIGSPADSYEQYF
>NA|TRBJ2-1|TRBV28|NA
TGTGCCAGCAGTTTACCTGCCCGAAATGAGCAGTTCTTC
CASSLPARNEQFF
>NA|TRBJ2-7|TRBV4-1|once
TGCGCCAGCAGCCAAAACCCCGTCTCGGGGCTCCGGGAGCAGTACTTC
CASSQNPVSGLREQYF
>TRBD1|TRBJ2-5|TRBV25-1|NA
TGTGCCAGCAGTGAGAACAGGGGGCTTGGGGAGACCCAGTACTTC
CASSENRGLGETQYF
>NA|TRBJ2-5|TRBV6-6|NA
TGTGCCAGCTCCTTGGGGGGGGCGGTTGAACAAGAGACCCAGTACTTC
CASSLGGAVEQETQYF
>NA|TRBJ2-7|TRBV5-6|NA
TGTGCCAGCAGCTTCGTACGGTCCTACGAGCAGTACTTC
CASSFVRSYEQYF
>NA|TRBJ1-1|TRBV19|once
TGTGCCAGTAGTATCAGTCTTTCCACTGAAGCTTTCTTT
CASSISLSTEAFF
>NA|TRBJ2-7|TRBV4-1|NA
TGCGCCAGCAGCCAAGATCCTGGAACATCCTACGAGCAGTACTTC
CASSQDPGTSYEQYF
>TRBD2|TRBJ2-7|TRBV5-6|once
TGTGCCAGCAGCTTGCTAGCGGCCCACGAGCAGTACTTC
CASSLLAAHEQYF
>NA|TRBJ2-6|TRBV19|NA
TGTGCCATAGGGGCTGGGGCCAACGTCCTGACTTTC
CAIGAGANVLTF
>NA|TRBJ1-4|TRBV19|NA
TGTGCCAGTTCCCTGAACCCAGCAACTAATGAAAAACTGTTTTTT
CASSLNPATNEKLFF
>NA|TRBJ2-5|TRBV11-2|NA
TGTGCCAGCAGCTTAGGGGCCCAAGAGACCCAGTACTTC
CASSLGAQETQYF
>NA|TRBJ2-7|TRBV4-1|NA
TGCGCCAGCAGCCAAGGTTCTACGGGCGAGTCCTACGAGCAGTACTTC
CASSQGSTGESYEQYF
>NA|TRBJ2-5|TRBV28|NA
TGTGCCAGCAGTTTATTTGAGGCAGAAGAGACCCAGTACTTC
CASSLFEAEETQYF
>NA|TRBJ2-7|TRBV18|NA
TGTGCCAGCTCACCAAAGGACCCCTCCTTCGAGCAGTACTTC
CASSPKDPSFEQYF
>NA|TRBJ2-5|TRBV7-9|NA
TGTGCCAGCAGCCCTCGACAGTACCTCCAAGAGACCCAGTACTTC
CASSPRQYLQETQYF
>NA|TRBJ1-5|TRBV2|few
TGTGCCAGCAGTGTCAGGGGAAAGCAGCCCCAGCATTTT
CASSVRGKQPQHF
>NA|TRBJ2-4|TRBV7-8|once
TGTGCCAGCAGCTTAGCGGGGACTTACCCACATTTTAAAAACATTCAGTACTTC
CASSLAGTYPHFKNIQYF
>NA|TRBJ2-7|TRBV27|few
TGTGCCAGCAGCGGGTCGGCAGGGGTGGATGAGTACTTC
CASSGSAGVDEYF
>NA|TRBJ2-5|TRBV4-1|NA
TGCGCCAGCAGCCAAGAGGTTACAGAAGAGACCCAGTACTTC
CASSQEVTEETQYF
>TRBD2|TRBJ2-1|TRBV5-4|NA
TGTGCCAGCAGCTTGGGACTAGCGGGAGGTTACAATGAGCAGTTCTTC
CASSLGLAGGYNEQFF
>TRBD1|TRBJ1-2|TRBV2|NA
TGTGCCAGAAGGGACAGAGATAACTATGGCTACACCTTC
CARRDRDNYGYTF
>TRBD2|TRBJ2-1|TRBV18|once
TGTGCCAGCTCACCTCTGGAGACTAGCGGGAGTTCCTACAATGAGCAGTTCTTC
CASSPLETSGSSYNEQFF
>TRBD2|TRBJ2-7|TRBV15|NA
TGTGCCACCAGCACTAGCGGTAGCTCCTACGAGCAGTACTTC
CATSTSGSSYEQYF
>TRBD1|TRBJ2-7|TRBV6-5|NA
TGTGCCAGCAGCTGGACCGGGACAGGGGTCGAGCAGTACTTC
CASSWTGTGVEQYF
>TRBD2|TRBJ2-3|TRBV6-6|NA
TGTGCCAGTACGAAGGCGGGAGGGCCGGGAGATACGCAGTATTTT
CASTKAGGPGDTQYF
>NA|TRBJ1-2|TRBV6-1|NA
TGTGCCAGCAGTGAATCAGGAGTCCTACGGGGCTACACCTTC
CASSESGVLRGYTF
>NA|TRBJ2-1|TRBV11-2|NA
TGTGCCAGCAGCTTAGAGATCGCCCGGGATGAGCAGTTCTTC
CASSLEIARDEQFF
>NA|TRBJ2-3|TRBV7-9|NA
TGTGCCAGCAGCTTAGTGCTCGTCGCAGATACGCAGTATTTT
CASSLVLVADTQYF
>NA|TRBJ1-4|TRBV4-1|NA
TGCGCCAGCAGCCAACCAGTCTACCGTGGGTCCAGGGAGGGAGAAAAACTGTTTTTT
CASSQPVYRGSREGEKLFF
>NA|TRBJ2-3|TRBV30|NA
TGTGCCTGGACTCGCACGACTGTAGATACGCAGTATTTT
CAWTRTTVDTQYF
>NA|TRBJ1-5|TRBV19|NA
TGTGCCAGTAGTATTGGCAGGTCCTATAGCAATCAGCCCCAGCATTTT
CASSIGRSYSNQPQHF
>NA|TRBJ2-2|TRBV6-5|NA
TGTGCCAGCACTGAGACCGGGGAGCTGTTTTTT
CASTETGELFF
>TRBD2|TRBJ2-5|TRBV28|NA
TGTGCCAGCAGTTTTTCCAGAGCTAGCGGCCAAGAGACCCAGTACTTC
CASSFSRASGQETQYF
>TRBD2|TRBJ2-7|TRBV7-9|NA
TGTGCCAGCAGCTTTGAAATCGCTAGCGGGTCCTACGAGCAGTACTTC
CASSFEIASGSYEQYF
>NA|TRBJ2-5|TRBV28|NA
TGTGCCAGCAGGCGCGACAGGCATCAAGAGACCCAGTACTTC
CASRRDRHQETQYF
>TRBD1|TRBJ1-2|TRBV2|NA
TGTGCCAGCATGCCACCGGGACAGGGAAAGGATGGCTACACCTTC
CASMPPGQGKDGYTF